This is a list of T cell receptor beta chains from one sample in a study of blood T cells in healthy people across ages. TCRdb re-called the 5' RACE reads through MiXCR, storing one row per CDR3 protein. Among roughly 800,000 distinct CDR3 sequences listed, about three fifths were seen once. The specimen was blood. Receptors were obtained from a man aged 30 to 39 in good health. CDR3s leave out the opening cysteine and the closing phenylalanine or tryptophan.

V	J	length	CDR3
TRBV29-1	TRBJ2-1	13	SVEEVGAGHGEQF
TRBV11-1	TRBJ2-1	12	ASSLDRGNNEQF
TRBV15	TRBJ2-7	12	ATSRDPGSCEQY
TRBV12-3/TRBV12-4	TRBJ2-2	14	ASSSLAGGYTGELF
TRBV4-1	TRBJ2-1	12	ASSQDETSALQF
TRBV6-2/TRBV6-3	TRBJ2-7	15	ASSYAADQAGGHEQY
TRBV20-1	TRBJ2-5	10	SASGQDETQY
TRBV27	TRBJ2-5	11	ASSLRRGETQY
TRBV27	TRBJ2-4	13	ASSRNSVAKNIQY
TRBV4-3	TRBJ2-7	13	ASSPRDSLLLEQY
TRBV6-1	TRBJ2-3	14	ASSFGLADSTDTQY
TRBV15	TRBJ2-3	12	ATSSVYTRDTQY
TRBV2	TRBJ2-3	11	ASRKTSTDTQY
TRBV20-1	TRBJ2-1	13	SARDGGDPYNEQF
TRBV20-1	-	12	SARLAGVYYEQY
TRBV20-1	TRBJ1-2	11	SADSRWGDGYT
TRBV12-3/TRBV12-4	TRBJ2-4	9	ASSFLREQY
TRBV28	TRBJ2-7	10	ASSHTGREQY
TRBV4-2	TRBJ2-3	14	ASSHQDEPYTDTQY
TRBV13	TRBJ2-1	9	ASNRANEQF
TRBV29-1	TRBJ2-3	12	SAATDRDRGTQY
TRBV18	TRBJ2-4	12	ASSPGQAKNIQY
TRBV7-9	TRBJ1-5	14	ASSSGTDTTNQPQH
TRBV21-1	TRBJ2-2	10	ASSNWGSAPF
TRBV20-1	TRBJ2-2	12	SARGVGGTGELF
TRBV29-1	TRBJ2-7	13	SVVGTKNSSYEQY
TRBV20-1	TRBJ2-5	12	SARLQRSRETQY
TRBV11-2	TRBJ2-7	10	ASSITGYEQY
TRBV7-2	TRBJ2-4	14	ASSLRPGGAKSIQY
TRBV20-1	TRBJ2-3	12	SAPGQGATDTQY
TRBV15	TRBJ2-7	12	ATSRDDRGYEQY
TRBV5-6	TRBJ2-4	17	ASSLDRDRGKLAKNIQY
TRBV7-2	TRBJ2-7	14	ASSLGTETYLKEQY
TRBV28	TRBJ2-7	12	ASSRGEGIYEQY
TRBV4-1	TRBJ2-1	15	ASSLNVPGTGVYEQF
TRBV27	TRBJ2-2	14	ASKPGLAAKTGELF
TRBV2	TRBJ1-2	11	ARRFSGYYGCT
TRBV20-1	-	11	SAIRPGSGEQY
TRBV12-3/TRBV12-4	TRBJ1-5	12	ASSLDRRGQPQH
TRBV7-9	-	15	ASSRGGSLAGYNEQY
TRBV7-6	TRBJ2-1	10	ATPGGSFPWF
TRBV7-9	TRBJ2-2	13	ASSLEKGDTGELF
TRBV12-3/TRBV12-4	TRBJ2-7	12	ASSFASYGPEQY
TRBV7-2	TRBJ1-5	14	ASSFDSPLSNQPQH
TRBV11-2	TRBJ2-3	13	ASSLDGKSTDTQY
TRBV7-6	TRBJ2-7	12	ASSFRLGGHEQY